This is a list of T cell receptor beta chains from one sample in a study of cytomegalovirus exposure and HLA in healthy donors. This table comes from immunoSEQ multiplex PCR, and its TCRdb copy is limited to in-frame clones, with some not included. The table records roughly 230,000 clones, about nine tenths of them present only once. Material for sequencing was PBMCs. The source of these receptors is a girl aged 2 to 10 in good health and CMV-seronegative. Each CDR3 is given with its conserved first and last residue. The D gene is left open where the match is weak. Not every row has a clone size; where given, it reads once, few, many or a size class.

v_call	j_call	d_call	clone_size	cdr3_nt	cdr3_aa
TRBV5-4	TRBJ2-1	TRBD2	.	TGTGCCATTCACACTAGCGGGGTGAGCTCCTACAATGAGCAGTTCTTC	CAIHTSGVSSYNEQFF
TRBV5-6	TRBJ2-7	.	.	TGTGCCAGCACCGAAGGTCAGGGCCACGAGCAGTACTTC	CASTEGQGHEQYF
TRBV7-9	TRBJ2-3	.	.	TGTGCCAGCAGTATTAGCGCAGATACGCAGTATTTT	CASSISADTQYF
TRBV9	TRBJ2-7	.	.	TGTGCCAGCAGCCCAAGGACAGACTCCTACGAGCAGTACTTC	CASSPRTDSYEQYF
TRBV27	TRBJ1-6	TRBD1	.	TGTGCCAGCAGGGCCGGGACAGGGAATTCACCCCTCCACTTT	CASRAGTGNSPLHF
TRBV9	TRBJ2-1	.	.	TGTGCCAGCAGCGTAGCCCTCGGGTCCGAGCAGTTCTTC	CASSVALGSEQFF
TRBV15	TRBJ2-1	.	few	TGTGCCACCAGCAGAGATGAAGCTTATGAGCAGTTCTTC	CATSRDEAYEQFF
TRBV6-1	TRBJ2-3	TRBD1	.	TGTGCCAGCATAGGAGGACAGGGCACAGATACGCAGTATTTT	CASIGGQGTDTQYF
TRBV27	TRBJ2-4	.	.	TGTGCCAGCAGTCCGCGCCTAGCCAAAAACATTCAGTACTTC	CASSPRLAKNIQYF
TRBV6-1	TRBJ1-2	.	.	TGTGCCAGCAGTGAAAGGAGGGTGGGTGTCGATGGCTACACCTTC	CASSERRVGVDGYTF
TRBV6-5	TRBJ1-5	.	.	TGTGCCAGCACCATGGGGAGGGGCGGTCAGCCCCAGCATTTT	CASTMGRGGQPQHF
TRBV11-2	TRBJ2-3	.	once	TGTGCCAGCAGCCGGGGGGCCGCAGATACGCAGTATTTT	CASSRGAADTQYF
TRBV5-4	TRBJ2-6	.	.	TGTGCCAGCGGGGAGACTGGGGCCAACGTCCTGACTTTC	CASGETGANVLTF
TRBV2	TRBJ1-5	.	.	TGTGCCAGATCAACAGAGGGTGGGAGGGATCAGCCCCAGCATTTT	CARSTEGGRDQPQHF
TRBV5-4	TRBJ2-7	.	.	TGTGCCAGCAGCTTGTCGGTGAGTCCCGCGCTATACGAGCAGTACTTC	CASSLSVSPALYEQYF
TRBV19	TRBJ2-2	.	.	TGTGCCAGTACCCTGCGGACCGGGGAGCTGTTTTTT	CASTLRTGELFF
TRBV7-7	TRBJ2-7	.	.	TGTGCCAGCAGCTTAGGGGCAGGGTTGGCCTACGAGCAGTACTTC	CASSLGAGLAYEQYF
TRBV30	TRBJ1-3	.	.	TGTGCCTGGAGTTGGCAGGGTTCTGGAAACACCATATATTTT	CAWSWQGSGNTIYF
TRBV5-5	TRBJ2-7	TRBD2	.	TGTGCCAGCAGCGGGACTAGCGGGAGCGAGCAGTACTTC	CASSGTSGSEQYF
TRBV19	TRBJ1-5	.	.	TGTGCCAGTAGTATCGGGTATAGCAATCAGCCCCAGCATTTT	CASSIGYSNQPQHF
TRBV6-5	TRBJ2-7	TRBD1	.	TGTGCCAGCAGTTACGCTACAGGGGGTCTCGAGCAGTACTTC	CASSYATGGLEQYF
TRBV5-1	TRBJ1-1	.	.	TGCGCCAGCAGCGGACGTGCAGGGTCCACTGAAGCTTTCTTT	CASSGRAGSTEAFF
TRBV5-6	TRBJ1-1	.	.	TGTGCCAGCAGCTCACGACTTGGGACTGAAGCTTTCTTT	CASSSRLGTEAFF